This T cell receptor (beta chain) appears in the sequencing data of a study of T cells in Graves' hyperthyroidism and ophthalmopathy. Overall study results and limits: Patients with ophthalmopathy were separated from those with stable hyperthyroidism by a 13 V-J model. Model-based prediction identified ophthalmopathy a median approximately 6 months prior to its onset.

Amplified TCR beta CDR3 regions came from RNA transcripts. The HTBI primer set served for first-round RT-PCR of the TCR CDR3. TCRdb re-derived calls from the multiplex PCR reads in MiXCR, one entry per CDR3 protein. The data show hundreds of thousands of distinct CDR3 sequences, roughly 13% seen once. This CDR3 is 19 amino acids long. The germline V gene encodes CDR1 SGHRS and CDR2 YFSETQ. V was clipped by 0 bases and J by 0 bases; unmatched bases: 11. The table lists this clonotype with many counts. Its antigen remains unidentified. This receptor was taken from a woman aged 18-29 years with Graves' hyperthyroidism. The sample taken for sequencing was blood. The rearrangement links TRBV5-1 to TRBJ1-3; TRBD1 matches at 8 bases. This CDR3 reads CASSLAPTGTGSSGNTIYF. The CDR3 DNA reads as TGCGCCAGCAGCTTGGCACCCACCGGGACAGGTTCCTCTGGAAACACCATATATTTT.